What follows are 7 T cell receptor beta chains derived from one specimen sequenced in a study of technical replicates of blood from several donors (dated by TCRdb to the late 2010s). The library was built by means of the immunoSEQ multiplex PCR assay. TCRdb carries this immuneACCESS record with in-frame sequences only. Its versions omit some clonotypes, under half of them owing to an unresolved V gene in the studies checked, with the rest unexplained. The sample table contains tens of thousands of clones; only one count was recorded for around 94% of them. The top ten clones comprise under 0.3% of the sample. Sequences were obtained from T cells isolated from PBMCs. These receptors came from a human donor in good health.

This chain connects TRBV10-3 to TRBJ2-7, with 7 bases that match TRBD1. In germline, CDR1 is ENHRY, CDR2 SYGVKD. The CDR3 loop spans 11 amino acids. V trimming: 5 bases; J trimming: 6 bases; junction bases outside the gene matches: 1. The CDR3 DNA sequence: TGTGCCATCAGTACAGGGGTCGAGCAGTACTTC. Translated, it gives CAISTGVEQYF.

This chain links TRBV5-1 with TRBJ1-5; no definite D call. The germline V gene encodes CDR1 SGHRS and CDR2 YFSETQ. The ends were cut back, 5 bases at V and 4 bases at J, with 13 bases in the middle. The CDR3 extends over 14 amino acids. The CDR3 nucleotides are TGCGCCAGCAGTGATGGAGTCACGAATCAGCCCCAGCATTTT. Translation gives CASSDGVTNQPQHF.

The V and J genes are TRBV7-9 and TRBJ1-6; D might be TRBD1 (6 bases). The CDR3 covers 16 residues. V was cut by 0 bases and J by 9 bases, with 15 bases left in between. Germline values: CDR1 SEHNR, CDR2 FQNEAQ (reference sequence). CDR3 sequence reads: CASSLAHRVTGSPLHF. The DNA for the CDR3 is TGTGCCAGCAGCTTAGCTCACAGGGTAACGGGTTCACCCCTCCACTTT.

J is TRBJ2-7 and V is TRBV27, with D perhaps matching TRBD1 (5 bases). The CDR3 is made up of 13 amino acids. Germline V gene lookup returns CDR1 MNHEY and CDR2 SMNVEV (reference sequence). Trimming stripped 5 bases from V and 4 bases from J, with 12 bases between. Here the CDR3 reads CASSTLQGYEQYF. The CDR3 nucleotides are TGTGCCAGCAGTACCCTTCAGGGTTACGAGCAGTACTTC.

The V gene is TRBV2, the J gene TRBJ1-5; 7 nucleotides align to TRBD1. Germline V CDR1 and CDR2: SNHLY, FYNNEI. The V and J ends lost 4 bases and 2 bases, in that order; junction bases with no gene match: 8. The CDR3 is 16 amino acids. The chain's CDR3 is CASSASRGLGNQPQHF. CDR3 nucleotide sequence: TGTGCCAGCAGTGCAAGTAGGGGGCTTGGCAATCAGCCCCAGCATTTT.

CDR3 amino acids: CASSSPGGRTMNTEAFF. CDR3 nucleotide sequence: TGTGCCAGCAGTTCACCAGGGGGCAGGACAATGAACACTGAAGCTTTCTTT. This sequence joins TRBV28 and TRBJ1-1; 8 bases map to TRBD1. V was clipped by 4 bases and J by 0 bases; unmatched bases: 10. The CDR3 runs 17 residues. Germline V gene lookup returns CDR1 MDHEN and CDR2 SYDVKM.

The chain combines TRBV12-5 with TRBJ2-4; possibly TRBD2 for D (6 bases). This CDR3 contains 20 residues. Looked up from germline, CDR1 is LGHNT and CDR2 is FRNRAP. V was shortened by 2 bases and J by 5 bases, with 28 bases between the two germline ends. DNA for the CDR3: TGTGCTAGTGGTTTGAGTCGGACATCGAGTGGGACTTTTTTTGAAAACATTCAGTACTTC. It yields the protein CASGLSRTSSGTFFENIQYF.